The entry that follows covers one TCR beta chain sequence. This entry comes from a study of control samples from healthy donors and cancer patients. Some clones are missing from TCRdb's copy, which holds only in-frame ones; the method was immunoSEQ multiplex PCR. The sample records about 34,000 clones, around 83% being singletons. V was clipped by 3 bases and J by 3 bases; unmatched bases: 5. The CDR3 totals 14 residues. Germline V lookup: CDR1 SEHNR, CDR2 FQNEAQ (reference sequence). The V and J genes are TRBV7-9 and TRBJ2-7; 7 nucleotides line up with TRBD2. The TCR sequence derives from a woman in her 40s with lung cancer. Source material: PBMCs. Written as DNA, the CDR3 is TGTGCCAGCAGCTTCGTATCGGGGGGCTACGAGCAGTACTTC. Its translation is CASSFVSGGYEQYF. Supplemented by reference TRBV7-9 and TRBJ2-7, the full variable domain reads DTGVSQNPRHKITKRGQNVTFRCDPISEHNRLYWYRQTLGQGPEFLTYFQNEAQLEKSRLLSDRFSAERPKGSFSTLEIQRTEQGDSAMYLCASSFVSGGYEQYFGPGTRLTVT.